This T cell receptor beta chain emerged from a study of cytomegalovirus exposure and HLA in healthy donors. Germline assignment: CDR1 SGHRS and CDR2 YFSETQ. V lost 0 bases and J lost 6; bases outside the gene matches: 8. This CDR3 has 15 amino acids. Amplification used 60 Vbeta primers and 13 Jbeta primers. Repertoires were generated with immunoSEQ multiplex PCR, while TCRdb's copy carries only in-frame clones and drops some. The sample lists around 200,000 clones; over 75% were seen once. Points on this clone: Its antigen is unidentified. This sample includes further DNA sequences coding for the same CDR3.

Study results and caveats: Using the classifier, cytomegalovirus status was reportedly diagnosed with high specificity and sensitivity.

V and J are TRBV5-1 and TRBJ2-7; 8 bases line up with TRBD1. This receptor was identified in a woman aged 45-65 years in good health and CMV-seropositive. The specimen sequenced was PBMCs. The CDR3 is CASSLARTGSGEQYF. The CDR3 DNA reads as TGCGCCAGCAGCTTGGCGAGGACAGGGTCAGGCGAGCAGTACTTC.